The rows below give T cell receptor beta chains drawn from one sample of a study of regulatory T cells in long-lasting Graves disease. TCRdb reanalysed the multiplex PCR reads using MiXCR and keeps one entry per CDR3 protein. The repertoire holds 400,000 to 500,000 distinct CDR3 sequences, with roughly 21% as singletons. The sequenced sample was peripheral blood mononuclear cells (PBMCs), obtained when the disease was refractory, from a patient treated with antithyroid drugs. The receptors were sampled from a female donor with Graves disease. The CDR3 runs from the conserved cysteine through the conserved F or W. The D gene is left open where the match is weak. Not all rows give a size; the values are once, few, many and, for expanded clones, a class.

d_call: .
j_call: TRBJ2-7
clone_size: many
v_call: TRBV20-1
cdr3_aa: CSALTDTSSYEQYF
cdr3_nt: TGCAGTGCCCTAACGGACACTTCCTCCTACGAGCAGTACTTC

d_call: TRBD2
j_call: TRBJ2-7
clone_size: many
v_call: TRBV20-1
cdr3_aa: CSARTSGVVYEQYF
cdr3_nt: TGCAGTGCTAGAACTAGCGGGGTGGTCTACGAGCAGTACTTC

d_call: TRBD2
j_call: TRBJ2-1
clone_size: few
v_call: TRBV12-3/TRBV12-4
cdr3_aa: CASSLIAGPYNEQFF
cdr3_nt: TGTGCCAGCAGTTTAATAGCGGGACCGTACAATGAGCAGTTCTTC

d_call: .
j_call: TRBJ1-1
clone_size: few
v_call: TRBV28
cdr3_aa: CASSFSHGATEAFF
cdr3_nt: TGTGCCAGCAGTTTTTCCCACGGGGCCACCGAAGCTTTCTTT

d_call: .
j_call: TRBJ1-2
clone_size: few
v_call: TRBV20-1
cdr3_aa: CSVRAPVLEGYTF
cdr3_nt: TGCAGTGTCAGGGCCCCTGTCCTCGAGGGCTACACCTTC

d_call: TRBD1
j_call: TRBJ1-4
clone_size: many
v_call: TRBV3-1
cdr3_aa: CASSPNRGTNEKLFF
cdr3_nt: TGTGCCAGCAGCCCTAACAGGGGAACTAATGAAAAACTGTTTTTT

d_call: .
j_call: TRBJ2-2
clone_size: few
v_call: TRBV2
cdr3_aa: CASIGQTNTGELFF
cdr3_nt: TGTGCCAGCATCGGCCAGACGAACACCGGGGAGCTGTTTTTT

d_call: TRBD1
j_call: TRBJ2-7
clone_size: few
v_call: TRBV12-3/TRBV12-4
cdr3_aa: CASTTGGSYEQYF
cdr3_nt: TGTGCCAGCACAACAGGGGGCTCCTACGAGCAGTACTTC

d_call: .
j_call: TRBJ2-3
clone_size: .
v_call: TRBV2
cdr3_aa: CASSELAIDTQYF
cdr3_nt: TGTGCCAGCAGTGAACTAGCGATAGATACGCAGTATTTT

d_call: .
j_call: TRBJ1-1
clone_size: many
v_call: TRBV6-2/TRBV6-3
cdr3_aa: CASSYLGGSEAFF
cdr3_nt: TGTGCCAGCAGTTACCTAGGGGGTAGTGAAGCTTTCTTT

d_call: .
j_call: TRBJ2-7
clone_size: many
v_call: TRBV10-3
cdr3_aa: CAISESSIRDKGNEQYF
cdr3_nt: TGTGCCATCAGTGAGTCGAGTATCCGGGACAAGGGCAACGAGCAGTACTTC

d_call: .
j_call: TRBJ2-7
clone_size: many
v_call: TRBV28
cdr3_aa: CASFSASVSYEQYF
cdr3_nt: TGTGCCAGTTTCTCGGCTAGCGTCTCCTACGAGCAGTACTTC

d_call: .
j_call: TRBJ1-2
clone_size: many
v_call: TRBV28
cdr3_aa: CASKPDYGYTF
cdr3_nt: TGTGCCAGCAAACCTGACTATGGCTACACCTTC

d_call: TRBD1
j_call: TRBJ1-3
clone_size: few
v_call: TRBV7-2
cdr3_aa: CASSSSPRGTGGGNTIYF
cdr3_nt: TGTGCCAGCAGCTCTAGCCCTAGGGGGACAGGGGGTGGAAACACCATATATTTT

d_call: .
j_call: TRBJ2-3
clone_size: .
v_call: TRBV7-8
cdr3_aa: CASSLLISTDTQYF
cdr3_nt: TGTGCCAGCAGCTTATTGATAAGCACAGATACGCAGTATTTT

d_call: .
j_call: TRBJ1-1
clone_size: .
v_call: TRBV19
cdr3_aa: CASSRRTPWTARASHTKNTEAFF
cdr3_nt: TGTGCCAGTAGTCGCCGGACCCCCTGGACAGCGCGCGCGTCGCATACTAAGAACACTGAAGCTTTCTTT

d_call: .
j_call: TRBJ1-4
clone_size: few
v_call: TRBV5-5
cdr3_aa: CASSWTAATNEKLFF
cdr3_nt: TGTGCCAGCAGCTGGACAGCCGCAACTAATGAAAAACTGTTTTTT

d_call: .
j_call: TRBJ2-7
clone_size: .
v_call: TRBV5-1
cdr3_aa: CASSARVHDSYEQYF
cdr3_nt: TGCGCCAGCAGCGCCCGGGTCCACGACTCCTACGAGCAGTACTTC

d_call: .
j_call: TRBJ2-2
clone_size: few
v_call: TRBV7-2
cdr3_aa: CASSRQGSRELFF
cdr3_nt: TGTGCCAGCAGTCGGCAGGGGAGTCGGGAGCTGTTTTTT

d_call: TRBD2
j_call: TRBJ2-2
clone_size: .
v_call: TRBV19
cdr3_aa: CASSLTSGGPYTGELFF
cdr3_nt: TGTGCCAGTAGTCTGACTAGCGGGGGGCCTTACACCGGGGAGCTGTTTTTT

d_call: .
j_call: TRBJ1-4
clone_size: few
v_call: TRBV7-2
cdr3_aa: CASSFEGGNEKLFF
cdr3_nt: TGTGCCAGCAGCTTTGAGGGGGGAAACGAAAAACTGTTTTTT

d_call: .
j_call: TRBJ2-7
clone_size: many
v_call: TRBV2
cdr3_aa: CASSAAEEQYF
cdr3_nt: TGTGCCAGCAGCGCCGCCGAGGAGCAGTACTTC

d_call: .
j_call: TRBJ1-1
clone_size: .
v_call: TRBV30
cdr3_aa: CALSEAFF
cdr3_nt: TGTGCTCTGAGTGAAGCTTTCTTT

d_call: .
j_call: TRBJ1-1
clone_size: few
v_call: TRBV5-6
cdr3_aa: CASSSPIILRGPSRAFF
cdr3_nt: TGTGCCAGCAGCTCCCCTATCATACTACGGGGTCCCTCTAGGGCTTTCTTT

d_call: TRBD1
j_call: TRBJ2-7
clone_size: few
v_call: TRBV6-2/TRBV6-3
cdr3_aa: CATRTGGYHEQYF
cdr3_nt: TGTGCCACTCGGACAGGGGGTTACCACGAGCAGTACTTC

d_call: TRBD1
j_call: TRBJ1-2
clone_size: few
v_call: TRBV6-4
cdr3_aa: CASRPGQDNYGYTF
cdr3_nt: TGTGCCAGCAGACCGGGACAGGATAACTATGGCTACACCTTC

d_call: TRBD1
j_call: TRBJ1-1
clone_size: once
v_call: TRBV5-6
cdr3_aa: CASSLERGPVVTEAFF
cdr3_nt: TGTGCCAGCAGCTTGGAGAGGGGGCCTGTAGTCACTGAAGCTTTCTTT

d_call: TRBD2
j_call: TRBJ2-7
clone_size: many
v_call: TRBV7-2
cdr3_aa: CASSFGGGSREQYF
cdr3_nt: TGTGCCAGCAGCTTTGGTGGCGGGAGTCGAGAGCAGTACTTC

d_call: .
j_call: TRBJ1-1
clone_size: .
v_call: TRBV10-3
cdr3_aa: CAISESPWTVGNTEAFF
cdr3_nt: TGTGCCATCAGTGAGTCGCCCTGGACAGTAGGTAACACTGAAGCTTTCTTT

d_call: TRBD2
j_call: TRBJ2-7
clone_size: once
v_call: TRBV7-8
cdr3_aa: CASSPLRATRGSSYEQYF
cdr3_nt: TGTGCCAGCAGCCCCCTCAGGGCAACGCGGGGGAGCTCCTACGAGCAGTACTTC

d_call: .
j_call: TRBJ2-1
clone_size: .
v_call: TRBV7-2
cdr3_aa: CASSLGGFYNEQFF
cdr3_nt: TGTGCCAGCAGCTTGGGCGGGTTTTACAATGAGCAGTTCTTC

d_call: .
j_call: TRBJ1-1
clone_size: many
v_call: TRBV12-3/TRBV12-4
cdr3_aa: CASSSFGQSKNTEAFF
cdr3_nt: TGTGCCAGCAGCTCCTTTGGGCAGTCGAAGAACACTGAAGCTTTCTTT

d_call: .
j_call: TRBJ1-6
clone_size: few
v_call: TRBV3-1
cdr3_aa: CASSQSGGGPNSPLHF
cdr3_nt: TGTGCCAGCAGCCAATCTGGAGGAGGACCTAATTCACCCCTCCACTTT

d_call: TRBD1
j_call: TRBJ1-1
clone_size: many
v_call: TRBV15
cdr3_aa: CATSDRDRRDTEAFF
cdr3_nt: TGTGCCACCAGCGACCGGGACAGGAGGGATACTGAAGCTTTCTTT

d_call: .
j_call: TRBJ1-1
clone_size: many
v_call: TRBV5-1
cdr3_aa: CASSLYGVGTEAFF
cdr3_nt: TGCGCCAGCAGCTTGTACGGGGTGGGCACTGAAGCTTTCTTT

d_call: TRBD1
j_call: TRBJ2-3
clone_size: few
v_call: TRBV6-1
cdr3_aa: CASTPDRDTDTQYF
cdr3_nt: TGTGCCAGCACTCCGGACAGGGACACAGATACGCAGTATTTT

d_call: TRBD2
j_call: TRBJ2-5
clone_size: many
v_call: TRBV7-7
cdr3_aa: CASSLEREGETQYF
cdr3_nt: TGTGCTAGCAGCTTAGAACGGGAGGGGGAGACCCAGTACTTC

d_call: .
j_call: TRBJ2-7
clone_size: many
v_call: TRBV28
cdr3_aa: CASSLGRGGYEQYF
cdr3_nt: TGTGCCAGCAGCTTAGGTAGGGGGGGCTACGAGCAGTACTTC

d_call: .
j_call: TRBJ1-1
clone_size: .
v_call: TRBV2
cdr3_aa: CASNPPLNTEAFF
cdr3_nt: TGTGCCAGCAATCCCCCTCTGAACACTGAAGCTTTCTTT

d_call: .
j_call: TRBJ1-1
clone_size: .
v_call: TRBV10-3
cdr3_aa: CAISRAGSPEAFF
cdr3_nt: TGTGCCATCTCCCGGGCAGGGAGCCCTGAAGCTTTCTTT

d_call: .
j_call: TRBJ1-6
clone_size: many
v_call: TRBV12-3/TRBV12-4
cdr3_aa: CASSPGTHSPLHF
cdr3_nt: TGTGCCAGCAGTCCCGGGACCCACTCACCCCTCCACTTT

d_call: TRBD1
j_call: TRBJ1-4
clone_size: many
v_call: TRBV2
cdr3_aa: CASSTGGGTNEKLFF
cdr3_nt: TGTGCCAGCAGTACAGGGGGAGGAACTAATGAAAAACTGTTTTTT

d_call: .
j_call: TRBJ2-3
clone_size: .
v_call: TRBV24-1
cdr3_aa: CATSERPPYTDTQYF
cdr3_nt: TGTGCCACCAGTGAGCGACCCCCGTACACAGATACGCAGTATTTT

d_call: TRBD1
j_call: TRBJ2-5
clone_size: many
v_call: TRBV24-1
cdr3_aa: CATSGSRRDRGLETQYF
cdr3_nt: TGTGCCACCAGCGGCTCCCGCCGGGACAGGGGGCTAGAGACCCAGTACTTC

d_call: TRBD2
j_call: TRBJ2-5
clone_size: many
v_call: TRBV27
cdr3_aa: CASSFSPGTSGIGETQYF
cdr3_nt: TGTGCCAGCAGTTTCTCCCCCGGGACTAGCGGGATAGGAGAGACCCAGTACTTC

d_call: .
j_call: TRBJ2-7
clone_size: few
v_call: TRBV7-9
cdr3_aa: CASSLLNPDYEQYF
cdr3_nt: TGTGCCAGCAGCTTACTAAACCCGGACTACGAGCAGTACTTC

d_call: .
j_call: TRBJ2-2
clone_size: .
v_call: TRBV19
cdr3_aa: CATAQHPDRLTSANTGELFF
cdr3_nt: TGTGCCACCGCGCAACATCCCGACAGACTTACGTCTGCGAACACCGGGGAGCTGTTTTTT

d_call: .
j_call: TRBJ1-4
clone_size: many
v_call: TRBV24-1
cdr3_aa: CAIDRSTNEKLFF
cdr3_nt: TGTGCCATAGACAGGTCAACAAATGAAAAACTGTTTTTT

d_call: .
j_call: TRBJ1-5
clone_size: many
v_call: TRBV6-1
cdr3_aa: CASSDLQGGQPQHF
cdr3_nt: TGTGCCAGCAGTGATTTACAGGGAGGACAGCCCCAGCATTTT

d_call: TRBD2
j_call: TRBJ2-5
clone_size: many
v_call: TRBV15
cdr3_aa: CATSRAGGSGETQYF
cdr3_nt: TGTGCCACCAGCAGAGCGGGCGGGAGCGGTGAGACCCAGTACTTC

d_call: .
j_call: TRBJ1-5
clone_size: .
v_call: TRBV19
cdr3_aa: CASSNSYQPQHF
cdr3_nt: TGTGCCAGTAGTAACAGCTATCAGCCCCAGCATTTT

d_call: .
j_call: TRBJ1-3
clone_size: many
v_call: TRBV12-3/TRBV12-4
cdr3_aa: CASLGGGNTIYF
cdr3_nt: TGTGCCAGCCTCGGAGGAGGAAACACCATATATTTT

d_call: TRBD1
j_call: TRBJ1-5
clone_size: few
v_call: TRBV19
cdr3_aa: CASRGQGAAQPQHF
cdr3_nt: TGTGCCAGTAGGGGACAGGGGGCAGCTCAGCCCCAGCATTTT